The present T cell receptor (beta chain) was sequenced within a study of cytomegalovirus exposure and HLA in healthy donors. Across the whole study: Early release data held roughly 90 million unique TCRs from HLA-typed donors. Study findings and constraints: Researchers reportedly found TCR beta sequences accurately predicted most subjects' HLA-A and HLA-B alleles. Most of the TCR beta V segments (in an earlier analysis) were productive either about 87% or about 30% of the time.

There were likely unrecorded immune exposures, though donors were nominally healthy when sampled. The PCR had 60 Vbeta and 13 Jbeta primers. The repertoire was sequenced with immunoSEQ multiplex PCR; TCRdb's copy has only in-frame clones and lacks some. The table has 90,000 or so clones, just under 75% seen once. Trimming pared 4 bases from V and 5 bases from J, leaving 18 bases between. Germline V CDR1 and CDR2: SGHRS, YFSETQ. CDR3 length: 15 residues. As for this clone: The antigen is not known.

The receptor comes from a man between 60 and 75 years old in good health and CMV-seronegative. Sequenced sample: PBMCs. This rearrangement joins TRBV5-1 to TRBJ2-5, with D possibly matching TRBD1 (6 bases). The chain's CDR3 is CASSPAGVGQETQYF. The DNA for the CDR3 is TGCGCCAGCAGCCCCGCAGGGGTGGGGCAGGAGACCCAGTACTTC.